This note documents a single T cell receptor beta chain sequence. Its target is not known. The data derive from a study of persistence of HIV-infected CD4 T cells. V gave up 0 bases and J gave up 14 bases, with 25 bases separating them. CDR1 is SEHNR and CDR2 is FQNEAQ in the germline V gene (reference sequence). This CDR3 has 16 amino acids. The immunoSEQ assay was version 4, run in survey mode. Here immunoSEQ multiplex PCR was the method, and the copy in TCRdb shows in-frame clones only, minus some. The sample consists of about 16,000 clones, 65% of them appearing once. Study conclusions and caveats: CMV- and Gag-responding cells had lower TCRbeta richness than CD3/CD28-responding cells.

The stimulus was lysate of CMV-infected fibroblasts, about 11 ug/mL. Sorting selected CD4+ T cells upregulating both CD40 ligand and CD69. The V call is TRBV7-9, the J call TRBJ1-2; D perhaps matches TRBD1 (6 bases). The sequence was collected from an adult woman with HIV who was CMV-seropositive. The sample in question was CD4+ T cells sorted from PBMCs after approximately 18-hour stimulation, obtained from a patient who received antiretroviral therapy. The CDR3 coding sequence is TGTGCCAGCAGCTTAGCTGGGGGCGGGGGGCGCCGATCGGGGACCTTC. This encodes CASSLAGGGGRRSGTF. Variable domain in full (rest from reference TRBV7-9 and TRBJ1-2): DTGVSQNPRHKITKRGQNVTFRCDPISEHNRLYWYRQTLGQGPEFLTYFQNEAQLEKSRLLSDRFSAERPKGSFSTLEIQRTEQGDSAMYLCASSLAGGGGRRSGTFGSGTRLTVV.